This entry lists 14 T cell receptor beta chains sequenced from one sample in a study of T cell repertoires in cytomegalovirus infection. TCRdb independently ran MiXCR on the reads; one entry per CDR3 protein. The sample yields 150,000 or so distinct CDR3 sequences, under 8.5% seen once. The sequenced material came from PBMCs. The receptors were sampled from a human donor in good health (CMV status not recorded). Some clones in this sample may be carry-over from other donors' samples.

This clonotype was found many times. The gene calls are TRBV2 and TRBJ1-6; D may be TRBD1 (5 bases). V was pared by 6 bases and J by 5 bases, with 8 bases between. Germline V CDR1 and CDR2: SNHLY, FYNNEI. This CDR3 is built from 13 residues. The CDR3 DNA sequence: TGTGCCAGCAGGGACATTGATAATTCACCCCTCCACTTT. This gives the protein CASRDIDNSPLHF.

This clonotype was observed many times. This chain joins TRBV7-2 and TRBJ1-4; D is undetermined. CDR1 and CDR2 from the germline V gene are SGHTA and FQGNSA. The CDR3 extends over 15 amino acids. V was trimmed by 5 bases and J by 0 bases, leaving 10 bases between them. CDR3 nucleotides: TGTGCCAGCAGCCTACAGACTGCAACTAATGAAAAACTGTTTTTT. Protein: CASSLQTATNEKLFF. Using reference TRBV7-2 and TRBJ1-4 for the parts outside the CDR3, the full variable domain is GAGVSQSPSNKVTEKGKDVELRCDPISGHTALYWYRQSLGQGLEFLIYFQGNSAPDKSGLPSDRFSAERTGGSVSTLTIQRTQQEDSAVYLCASSLQTATNEKLFFGSGTQLSVL.

The rearrangement uses TRBV14 and TRBJ2-3; no firm D call. The CDR3 sequence is 15 residues long. Between the trimmed V and J ends, which lost 5 bases and 2 bases, there was a span of 14 bases. CDR1 SGHDN and CDR2 FVKESK come from the germline V gene. DNA for the CDR3: TGTGCCAGCAGCAATGGTGTGAGCTCCACAGATACGCAGTATTTT. Protein product: CASSNGVSSTDTQYF.

J is TRBJ2-1 and V is TRBV7-3; 7 bases line up with TRBD1. Germline CDR1 and CDR2: SGHTA and FQGTGA. The CDR3 has 13 amino acids. Trimming cost V 5 bases and J 6 bases; bases outside gene matches: 4. CDR3 region: CASSLDRVNEQFF. CDR3 in DNA: TGTGCCAGCAGCCTCGACAGGGTCAATGAGCAGTTCTTC.

This clonotype was counted many times. This chain connects TRBV28 to TRBJ2-7, with D unclear. Trimming took 2 bases from V and 6 from J, leaving 17 bases between them. CDR3 length equals 15 residues. CDR1 is MDHEN, CDR2 SYDVKM, per germline. CDR3 residues: CASSLAGYGPSEQYF. CDR3 bases: TGTGCCAGCAGTTTAGCTGGGTATGGTCCATCCGAGCAGTACTTC.

This clonotype has a count of ten or more. The chain couples TRBV6-5 to TRBJ2-7, with 9 bases matching TRBD2. This CDR3 region has 15 residues. V lost 2 bases to trimming and J lost 3 bases; unmatched junction nucleotides: 5. Germline V CDR1 and CDR2: MNHEY, SVGAGI. The CDR3 coding sequence is TGTGCCAGCAGTTACGTTAGCGGGGGTTTCTACGAGCAGTACTTC. Residues: CASSYVSGGFYEQYF.

This clonotype was counted ten times or more. The chain uses TRBV7-2 and TRBJ2-1; 8 nucleotides agree with TRBD2. Germline lookup yields CDR1 SGHTA and CDR2 FQGNSA. This CDR3 is built from 15 residues. V lost 3 bases, J lost 5 bases, and 6 bases stayed unmatched. The CDR3 bases are TGTGCCAGCAGCTTCGGGGGACTAGGGAACAATGAGCAGTTCTTC. Protein: CASSFGGLGNNEQFF.

This chain uses TRBV20-1 with TRBJ1-1; D possibly corresponds to TRBD1 (5 bases). This CDR3 has 14 residues. The V gene lost 6 bases and the J gene lost 1 base, with 15 bases spanning the gap. The germline gives CDR1 DFQATT, CDR2 SNEGSKA (reference sequence). The CDR3 DNA sequence: TGCAGTGCCACCCTTCACGGGGGGAACACTGAAGCTTTCTTT. Translating gives CSATLHGGNTEAFF.

This clonotype showed up just a few times. The rearrangement links TRBV20-1 to TRBJ1-6; D is unclear. Per the germline V gene, CDR1 is DFQATT and CDR2 is SNEGSKA (reference sequence). V shed 0 bases and J shed 5 bases, with 17 bases lying between them. The CDR3 consists of 17 residues. The CDR3 DNA reads as TGCAGTGCTAGAGATTTGGCAGGCAAAACTCATAATTCACCCCTCCACTTT. This translates into CSARDLAGKTHNSPLHF.

The genes are TRBV29-1 and TRBJ2-6; TRBD2 might be the D (6 bases). Deletions cut 4 bases from V and 0 bases from J, with 16 bases between. Germline CDR1 reads SQVTM; CDR2 reads ANQGSEA. This CDR3 spans 17 amino acids. The CDR3 loop reads CSVAPGLPSSGANVLTF. The CDR3 nucleotides read TGCAGCGTTGCTCCGGGACTTCCCAGCTCTGGGGCCAACGTCCTGACTTTC.

The V gene is TRBV12-3 or TRBV12-4, the J gene TRBJ1-6; the D is unclear. Between the trimmed V and J ends, which lost 3 bases and 6 bases, there was a span of 12 bases. This CDR3 region has 15 residues. This chain's CDR3 is CASSFRSAGNSPLHF. CDR3 sequence (DNA): TGTGCCAGCAGTTTTAGGTCGGCCGGTAATTCACCCCTCCACTTT.

This clonotype was found many times. V gene TRBV5-1 combines with J gene TRBJ1-1; D remains unclear. Germline CDR1 and CDR2: SGHRS and YFSETQ. This CDR3 has 14 residues. The V gene lost 1 base and the J gene lost 0 bases, with 7 bases spanning the gap. CDR3 coding DNA: TGCGCCAGCAGCTTGCTGAGAGTGAACACTGAAGCTTTCTTT. As protein: CASSLLRVNTEAFF. The full variable domain, rest sourced from reference TRBV5-1 and TRBJ1-1, is KAGVTQTPRYLIKTRGQQVTLSCSPISGHRSVSWYQQTPGQGLQFLFEYFSETQRNKGNFPGRFSGRQFSNSRSEMNVSTLELGDSALYLCASSLLRVNTEAFFGQGTRLTVV.

This clonotype was detected many times. CDR3 sequence (DNA): TGTGCCAGCAGCCGTCGGCCGACAGGGAACACTGAAGCTTTCTTT. This gives the protein CASSRRPTGNTEAFF. The J gene is TRBJ1-1, the V gene TRBV11-1; D is possibly TRBD1 (6 bases). There are 15 residues in the CDR3. From germline, CDR1 is SGHAT and CDR2 FQDESV (reference sequence). Trimming removed 5 bases at V and 1 base at J, with 14 bases between.

This clonotype has a count of ten or more. This chain joins TRBV7-2 and TRBJ2-3; TRBD2 matches at 8 bases. The CDR3 sequence is 15 residues long. CDR1 is SGHTA, CDR2 FQGNSA, per germline. With V trimmed by 5 bases and J by 6 bases, 10 bases remained unmatched. The CDR3 bases are TGTGCCAGCAGCGCTCCGGGACTAGGTGTGGATACGCAGTATTTT. Protein: CASSAPGLGVDTQYF.